These 16 T cell receptor beta chains were all obtained from the same sample, sequenced in a study of cytomegalovirus exposure and HLA in healthy donors. Repertoires were generated with immunoSEQ multiplex PCR, while TCRdb's copy carries only in-frame clones and drops some. The sample shows 330,000 or so clones, about nine tenths of them seen only once. Sequenced: PBMCs. The receptors here all came from a woman under 30 in good health and CMV-seronegative.

The rearrangement uses TRBV2 and TRBJ2-5, with TRBD1 matching over 9 bases. After removal of 6 bases from V and 5 bases from J, the junction contained 4 bases not matched to a gene. The germline CDR1 and CDR2 sequences are SNHLY and FYNNEI. CDR3 length: 13 residues. CDR3 bases: TGTGCCAGCAGAGGGACAGGGTACGAGACCCAGTACTTC. It translates to CASRGTGYETQYF.

As concerns this clone: This sample includes further DNA sequences coding for the same CDR3. The CDR3 coding sequence is TGTGCCAGCAGTTACTCAGGGGGCGAGCAGTACTTC. Translating gives CASSYSGGEQYF. This chain connects TRBV6-5 to TRBJ2-7; D perhaps matches TRBD1 (6 bases). The CDR3 is made up of 12 amino acids. Trimming took off 0 bases at V and 6 bases at J, with 6 bases between the two ends. Germline V gene data show CDR1 as MNHEY and CDR2 as SVGAGI.

The chain employs TRBV5-1 and TRBJ2-7, with unresolved D. CDR3 size: 13 residues. Germline V gives CDR1 SGHRS, CDR2 YFSETQ. The V and J ends lost 1 base and 0 bases respectively, with 5 bases between them. The CDR3 DNA follows: TGCGCCAGCAGCTTGTCAGTCTCCTACGAGCAGTACTTC. Amino acid sequence: CASSLSVSYEQYF.

This clone was observed once. This chain connects TRBV18 to TRBJ2-5, with 8 bases aligning to TRBD2. Germline loops: CDR1 KGHSH, CDR2 LQKENI. The CDR3 runs 19 residues. J gave up 2 bases and V 2 bases, and 16 bases lay outside the gene matches. The CDR3 reads CASSPGTRKRSGLQETQYF. The CDR3, as DNA: TGTGCCAGCTCACCAGGGACTAGAAAAAGAAGTGGTTTACAAGAGACCCAGTACTTC.

Notes on this clone: This same CDR3 is encoded by further DNA sequences in the sample. This chain joins TRBV13 and TRBJ2-7, with D maybe TRBD2 (6 bases). The CDR3 has 13 residues. V shed 3 bases and J shed 2 bases, with 8 bases lying between them. The germline gives CDR1 PRHDT, CDR2 FYEKMQ (reference sequence). The CDR3: CASSLRGTYEQYF. In nucleotides, the CDR3 is TGTGCCAGCAGCTTGCGGGGCACCTACGAGCAGTACTTC. The full variable domain, its missing parts supplied by reference TRBV13 and TRBJ2-7, is AAGVIQSPRHLIKEKRETATLKCYPIPRHDTVYWYQQGPGQDPQFLISFYEKMQSDKGSIPDRFSAQQFSDYHSELNMSSLELGDSALYFCASSLRGTYEQYFGPGTRLTVT.

This chain joins TRBV5-4 and TRBJ2-7; TRBD2 aligns across 8 bases. Trimming took 4 bases from V and 6 from J; bases not matched to a gene: 6. Per the germline V gene, CDR1 is SGHNT and CDR2 is YYREEE (reference sequence). This CDR3 contains 13 residues. CDR3 nucleotide sequence: TGTGCCAGCAGCCTCGGGGGGGCGGCCGAGCAGTACTTC. As protein: CASSLGGAAEQYF. Supplemented by reference TRBV5-4 and TRBJ2-7, the full variable domain reads ETGVTQSPTHLIKTRGQQVTLRCSSQSGHNTVSWYQQALGQGPQFIFQYYREEENGRGNFPPRFSGLQFPNYSSELNVNALELDDSALYLCASSLGGAAEQYFGPGTRLTVT.

V is TRBV6-5 and J is TRBJ1-2; D is unresolved. The germline gives CDR1 MNHEY, CDR2 SVGAGI. V was clipped by 0 bases and J by 6 bases, with 8 bases between them. The CDR3 contains 13 residues. CDR3 nucleotides: TGTGCCAGCAGTTACTCGGACTTTGATGGCTACACCTTC. Translating it yields CASSYSDFDGYTF.

The chain recombines TRBV19 with TRBJ2-1; the match to TRBD2 covers 8 bases. This CDR3 comprises 16 residues. The V segment lost 0 bases and the J segment 5 bases; nucleotides outside the gene matches: 6. Germline CDR1 reads LNHDA; CDR2 reads SQIVND (reference sequence). CDR3 DNA: TGTGCCAGTAGTATAGATCTTTTAGCGGGACACAATGAGCAGTTCTTC. Its protein product is CASSIDLLAGHNEQFF.

The chain is built from TRBV4-2 and TRBJ2-1; 7 nucleotides line up with TRBD1. The CDR3 is 15 residues long. Unmatched junction bases numbered 10, after V lost 4 bases and J lost 7 bases. Germline V CDR1 and CDR2: LGHNA, YNFKEQ. CDR3 bases: TGTGCCAGCAGCCCAAGACAGGGTGATGCAAATGAGCAGTTCTTC. Translated, it gives CASSPRQGDANEQFF.

V and J are TRBV2 and TRBJ2-2, with D perhaps TRBD2 (5 bases). CDR1 and CDR2 from the germline V gene are SNHLY and FYNNEI. This CDR3 has 14 residues. V was shortened by 5 bases and J by 6 bases, with 13 bases between the two germline ends. CDR3 protein: CASSSPRAAGELFF. As DNA, the CDR3 is TGTGCCAGCAGTTCACCGAGGGCGGCCGGGGAGCTGTTTTTT.

The chain joins TRBV7-6 to TRBJ2-7, with 10 bases identical to TRBD2. Germline CDR1 SGHVS, CDR2 FNYEAQ. The CDR3 consists of 16 residues. V dropped 4 bases and J dropped 6; count of bases not matched to a gene: 12. The CDR3 is CASSSPYSGRTIEQYF. The CDR3 bases are TGTGCCAGCAGCTCCCCCTATAGCGGGAGGACGATCGAGCAGTACTTC. Based on the CDR3 plus reference TRBV7-6 and TRBJ2-7, the full variable domain is GAGVSQSPRYKVTKRGQDVALRCDPISGHVSLYWYRQALGQGPEFLTYFNYEAQQDKSGLPNDRFSAERPEGSISTLTIQRTEQRDSAMYRCASSSPYSGRTIEQYFGPGTRLTVT.

The chain combines TRBV7-9 with TRBJ2-7; 8 bases align to TRBD2. J gave up 7 bases and V 5 bases, and 19 bases lay outside the gene matches. This CDR3 has 17 residues. CDR1 and CDR2 from the germline V gene are SEHNR and FQNEAQ (reference sequence). The CDR3 nucleotides are TGTGCCAGCAGCAAAAACCCAGCTCGGGAGGGCCGTTGGGAGCAGTACTTC. This encodes CASSKNPAREGRWEQYF.

V is TRBV7-3 and J is TRBJ1-1; D is perhaps TRBD1 (5 bases). V lost 1 base and J lost 3, with 6 bases in between. CDR1 is SGHTA, CDR2 FQGTGA, per germline. The CDR3 consists of 13 residues. CDR3 sequence: CASSLIGDTEAFF. The CDR3 nucleotides read TGTGCCAGCAGCTTAATAGGGGACACTGAAGCTTTCTTT.

The chain has TRBV9 and TRBJ1-3, with 10 nucleotides matching TRBD1. The CDR3 loop spans 15 amino acids. The germline V gene encodes CDR1 SGDLS and CDR2 YYNGEE. V was pared by 0 bases and J by 6 bases, with 3 bases of the junction left unmatched. CDR3 protein: CASSVGDRGQNTIYF. CDR3 bases: TGTGCCAGCAGCGTAGGGGACAGGGGACAAAACACCATATATTTT. The whole variable domain, remainder taken from reference TRBV9 and TRBJ1-3, is DSGVTQTPKHLITATGQRVTLRCSPRSGDLSVYWYQQSLDQGLQFLIQYYNGEERAKGNILERFSAQQFPDLHSELNLSSLELGDSALYFCASSVGDRGQNTIYFGEGSWLTVV.

The chain couples TRBV7-2 to TRBJ2-7; D ambiguous. The CDR3 length is 13 residues. Germline lookup yields CDR1 SGHTA and CDR2 FQGNSA. V lost 1 base and J lost 5, with 9 bases in between. CDR3 bases: TGTGCCAGCAGCTTAGGTTCCCCCAACGAGCAGTACTTC. It codes for CASSLGSPNEQYF.

The gene calls are TRBV6-5 and TRBJ2-7; 10 nucleotides agree with TRBD2. J lost 4 bases, V lost 3 bases, and 6 bases had no gene match. The CDR3 has 15 amino acids. In germline, CDR1 is MNHEY, CDR2 SVGAGI. The CDR3 sequence: CASSYSPSGSYEQYF. DNA for the CDR3: TGTGCCAGCAGTTATTCTCCTAGCGGGAGTTACGAGCAGTACTTC.